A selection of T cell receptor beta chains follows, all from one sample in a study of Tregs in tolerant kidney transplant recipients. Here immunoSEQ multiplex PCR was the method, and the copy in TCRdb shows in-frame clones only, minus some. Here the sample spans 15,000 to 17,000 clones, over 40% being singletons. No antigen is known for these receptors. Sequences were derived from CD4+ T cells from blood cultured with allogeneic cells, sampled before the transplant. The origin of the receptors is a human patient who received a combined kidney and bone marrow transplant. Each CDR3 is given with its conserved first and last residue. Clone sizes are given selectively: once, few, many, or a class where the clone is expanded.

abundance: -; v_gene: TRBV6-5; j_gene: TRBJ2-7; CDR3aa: CASSYSRGDRGHEQYF
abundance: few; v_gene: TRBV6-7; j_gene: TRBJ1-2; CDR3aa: CATHPSYGTGYGYTF
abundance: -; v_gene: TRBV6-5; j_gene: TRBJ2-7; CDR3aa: CASSLKRGGTYEQYF
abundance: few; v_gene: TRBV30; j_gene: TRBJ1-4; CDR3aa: CAWSAAPGLNEKLFF
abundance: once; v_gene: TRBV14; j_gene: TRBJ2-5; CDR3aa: CASSQDLGSGGEETQYF
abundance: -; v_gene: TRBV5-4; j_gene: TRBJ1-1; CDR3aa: CASSLEHWTEAFF
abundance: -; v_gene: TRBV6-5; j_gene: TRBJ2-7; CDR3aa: CASSYRIGTGGREQYF
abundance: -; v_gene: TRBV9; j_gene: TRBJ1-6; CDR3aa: CASSVATGISYNSPLHF
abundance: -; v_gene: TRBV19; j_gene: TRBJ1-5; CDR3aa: CASIRYAGQYSNQPQHF
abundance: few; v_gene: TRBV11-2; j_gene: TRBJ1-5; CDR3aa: CASSLGGLPQHF
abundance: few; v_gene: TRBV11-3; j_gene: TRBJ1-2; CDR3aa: CASSLTLSLGRDYGYTF
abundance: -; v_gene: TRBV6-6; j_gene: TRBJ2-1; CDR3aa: CASRVERGNEQFF
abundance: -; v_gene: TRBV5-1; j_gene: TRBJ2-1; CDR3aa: CASGFRESNNEQFF
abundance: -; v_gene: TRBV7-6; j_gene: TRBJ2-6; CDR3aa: CASARPSGANVLTF
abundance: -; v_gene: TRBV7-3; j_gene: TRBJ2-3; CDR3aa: CASSPPSGGTPDTQYF
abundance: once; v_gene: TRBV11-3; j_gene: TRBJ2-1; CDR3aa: CASSAGQGDDNEQFF
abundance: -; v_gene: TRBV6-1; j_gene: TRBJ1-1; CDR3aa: CASTGANMNTEAFF
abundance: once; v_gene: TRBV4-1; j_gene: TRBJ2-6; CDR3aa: CASSQPLRLASGANVLTF
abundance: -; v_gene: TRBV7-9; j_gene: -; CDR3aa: CASSFWRVGQTYEQYF
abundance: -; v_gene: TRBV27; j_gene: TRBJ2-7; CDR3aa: CASSPSPGGEYF
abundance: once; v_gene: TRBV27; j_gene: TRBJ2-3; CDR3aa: CASSLTPGQGYLTQYF
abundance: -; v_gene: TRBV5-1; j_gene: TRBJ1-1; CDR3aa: CASSLPGSNTEAFF